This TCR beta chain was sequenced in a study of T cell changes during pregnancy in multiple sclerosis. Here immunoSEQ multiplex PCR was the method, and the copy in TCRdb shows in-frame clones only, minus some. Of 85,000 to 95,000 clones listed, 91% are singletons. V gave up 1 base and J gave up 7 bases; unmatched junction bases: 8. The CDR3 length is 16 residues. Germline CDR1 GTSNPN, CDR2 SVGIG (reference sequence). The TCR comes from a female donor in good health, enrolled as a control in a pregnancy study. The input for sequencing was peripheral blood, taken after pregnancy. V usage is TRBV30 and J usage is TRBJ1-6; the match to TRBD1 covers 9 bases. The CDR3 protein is CAWSGVGQGTNSPLHF. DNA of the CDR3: TGTGCCTGGAGTGGGGTGGGACAGGGCACGAATTCACCCCTCCACTTT.